These T cell receptor beta chains were read from a single sample in a study of blood T cell repertoires in COVID-19. The protocol was immunoSEQ multiplex PCR, while the TCRdb copy is restricted to in-frame clones and leaves out a portion. The sample contains about 370,000 clones, 80% to 95% of which appear only once. Sequenced material: PBMCs or T cells enriched from blood (not recorded which). All receptors derive from a woman aged 40 to 49 who had been exposed to COVID-19. The CDR3 runs from the conserved cysteine through the conserved F or W. A D gene is named only where the DNA matches it firmly. Rows give clone size only sometimes, using once, few, many, or a class for an expanded clone.

NA	TRBV24-1	TRBJ2-3	once	TGTGCCACCAGTGACTACGTCAATGGGCTAGATACGCAGTATTTT	CATSDYVNGLDTQYF
NA	TRBV18	TRBJ1-1	NA	TGTGCCAGCTCACCGACAGCTTCTGACACTGAAGCTTTCTTT	CASSPTASDTEAFF
NA	TRBV10-3	TRBJ1-2	NA	TGTGCCACCGCGGACATCCCTAACTATGGCTACACCTTC	CATADIPNYGYTF
TRBD1	TRBV14	TRBJ1-4	NA	TGTGCCAGCAGCCAAGCTGGAGGGGGCAAAGAAAAACTGTTTTTT	CASSQAGGGKEKLFF
NA	TRBV2	TRBJ1-1	once	TGTGCCAGCTCCGTGGGCAGCCTGAACACTGAAGCTTTCTTT	CASSVGSLNTEAFF
NA	TRBV15	TRBJ1-2	NA	TGTGCCACCAGCAGGCTTTTTGAACAGGGCAGAAGGAACTATGGCTACACCTTC	CATSRLFEQGRRNYGYTF
NA	TRBV7-6	TRBJ2-3	NA	TGTGCCAGCAGCGTGTCGTACCGGGGGACGCAGTATTTT	CASSVSYRGTQYF
NA	TRBV2	TRBJ1-5	once	TGTGCCAGCAGTTGGACACCTCTATCTAGCAATCAGCCCCAGCATTTT	CASSWTPLSSNQPQHF
NA	TRBV6-2/TRBV6-3	TRBJ1-5	NA	TGTGCCAGCAGTTACTCGGGAGGCAGGAGAAGGTCGGGTCAGCCCCAGCATTTT	CASSYSGGRRRSGQPQHF
NA	TRBV20-1	TRBJ1-2	once	TGCAGTGCTTACAGGGACTATGGCTACACCTTC	CSAYRDYGYTF
TRBD1	TRBV29-1	TRBJ1-1	NA	TGCAGCGTTATTTCAGGGGGATCGAACACTGAAGCTTTCTTT	CSVISGGSNTEAFF
NA	TRBV9	TRBJ1-1	NA	TGTGCCAGCAGCGTTAGTATCGATAAGAACACTGAAGCTTTCTTT	CASSVSIDKNTEAFF
NA	TRBV7-9	TRBJ2-7	once	TGTGCCAGCAGCTTGAGCCTGGACGAGCAGTACTTC	CASSLSLDEQYF
NA	TRBV19	TRBJ1-5	NA	TGTGCCAGTAGTATAGGATCTTTCAGACATAGCAATCAGCCCCAGCATTTT	CASSIGSFRHSNQPQHF
TRBD1	TRBV29-1	TRBJ2-7	NA	TGCAGCGTTGGACAGGGGGTTCAGCAGTACTTC	CSVGQGVQQYF
NA	TRBV3-1/TRBV3-2	TRBJ1-1	few	TGTGCCAGCAGCCAAGGGGGGAGGCCTGAAGCTTTCTTT	CASSQGGRPEAFF
NA	TRBV7-8	TRBJ1-1	NA	TGTGCCAGCAGCTTTAAATCGTCTACTGAAGCTTTCTTT	CASSFKSSTEAFF
TRBD1	TRBV5-1	TRBJ1-1	NA	TGCGCCAGCAGCTGGAGGGGACAGATCGATTCTGAAGCTTTCTTT	CASSWRGQIDSEAFF
TRBD1	TRBV9	TRBJ2-1	NA	TGTGCCAGCAGCGCAGGGCCCTCGACAGGGTACAATGAGCAGTTCTTC	CASSAGPSTGYNEQFF
TRBD2	TRBV13	TRBJ2-1	NA	TGTGCCGGTTCGTCGGGACTAGCGTCCGAGCAGTTCTTC	CAGSSGLASEQFF
TRBD2	TRBV10-3	TRBJ2-1	NA	TGTGCCATCAGTCAGACAGGGCAGGGACTAGCGGGAAACAATGAGCAGTTCTTC	CAISQTGQGLAGNNEQFF
NA	TRBV4-1	TRBJ1-4	NA	TGCGCCAGCAGCCACCAGGGAGGGAATGAAAAACTGTTTTTT	CASSHQGGNEKLFF
TRBD2	TRBV5-1	TRBJ2-1	NA	TGCGCCAGCAGCCGTCCCGGGACTAGCTACAATGAGCAGTTCTTC	CASSRPGTSYNEQFF
NA	TRBV27	TRBJ2-3	NA	TGTGCCAGCAGTTTATTGGGGGGGCGGGGAGATACGCAGTATTTT	CASSLLGGRGDTQYF
TRBD1	TRBV7-6	TRBJ2-1	NA	TGTGCCAGCAGCTTTTGGGGACAGGGGGTCGGCGATGAGCAGTTCTTC	CASSFWGQGVGDEQFF
TRBD1	TRBV6-6	TRBJ1-1	NA	TGTGCCAGCAGGGACCGGACAGGGAACACTGAAGCTTTCTTT	CASRDRTGNTEAFF
NA	TRBV12-2	TRBJ2-1	NA	NA	CASRLAWAGGTTSSAEQFF
NA	TRBV18	TRBJ2-5	NA	TGTGCCAGCTCACGAGGACCAGGGGAGACCCAGTACTTC	CASSRGPGETQYF
NA	TRBV29-1	TRBJ1-1	NA	TGCAGCGTTGCCCTACCAGGGGCCTTCGGGGCTTTCTTT	CSVALPGAFGAFF
NA	TRBV6-5	TRBJ1-1	NA	TGTGCCAGCAGTTACTCGAGGCACTCGAACACTGAAGCTTTCTTT	CASSYSRHSNTEAFF
NA	TRBV19	TRBJ2-1	NA	TGTGCCAGTAGTATCACCGGGGAGAACAATGAGCAGTTCTTC	CASSITGENNEQFF
NA	TRBV30	TRBJ2-1	NA	TGTGCCTGGAGTGTATGGAGCTCCTACAATGAGCAGTTCTTC	CAWSVWSSYNEQFF
TRBD1	TRBV6-5	TRBJ1-1	NA	TGTGCCAGCAATACGGACAGGGTTATCCTCAAAGCTTTCTTT	CASNTDRVILKAFF
NA	TRBV4-1	TRBJ2-6	NA	TGCGCCAGCAGCCAAGCCCGTGTCTCTGGGGCCAACGTCCTGACTTTC	CASSQARVSGANVLTF